The 22 T cell receptor beta chains below were found in one sample sequenced in a study of blood T cell repertoires in COVID-19. The assay was immunoSEQ multiplex PCR, and TCRdb's table has in-frame clones only and misses some. The top ten clones hold around 38% of a sample with approximately 150,000 clones, around 87% of them seen once. The sequenced sample was peripheral blood. Receptors were obtained from a man aged 45-65 years who had recovered from COVID-19.

This clone appeared a single time. This chain uses TRBV30 with TRBJ2-2, with D perhaps TRBD2 (7 bases). V was trimmed by 3 bases and J by 3 bases, leaving 26 bases between them. Germline V gives CDR1 GTSNPN, CDR2 SVGIG (reference sequence). This CDR3 is built from 19 residues. CDR3 sequence reads: CAWSRGGVRNSKHTGELFF. The CDR3 DNA sequence: TGTGCCTGGAGCCGAGGGGGGGTTAGAAACTCCAAACACACCGGGGAGCTGTTTTTT. The full variable domain, in which reference TRBV30 and TRBJ2-2 provide the parts outside the CDR3, is SQTIHQWPATLVQPVGSPLSLECTVEGTSNPNLYWYRQAAGRGLQLLFYSVGIGQISSEVPQNLSASRPQDRQFILSSKKLLLSDSGFYLCAWSRGGVRNSKHTGELFFGEGSRLTVL.

This sequence joins TRBV10-3 and TRBJ1-5; D not certain. Germline CDR1 is ENHRY and CDR2 is SYGVKD. The CDR3 spans 13 residues. The V and J ends lost 2 bases and 3 bases respectively, with 5 bases between them. In DNA, the CDR3 is TGTGCCATCAGTGAGGCACACAATCAGCCCCAGCATTTT. It translates to CAISEAHNQPQHF.

This rearrangement joins TRBV3-1 (or the pseudogene TRBV3-2) to TRBJ2-3; D may be TRBD2 (5 bases). Trimming removed 0 bases at V and 0 bases at J, with 10 bases between. There are 16 residues in the CDR3. Germline V gene sequence: CDR1 LGHDT, CDR2 YNNKEL (reference sequence). DNA for the CDR3: TGTGCCAGCAGCCAAGAGGAGCTAGCCAGCACAGATACGCAGTATTTT. Translation: CASSQEELASTDTQYF.

The J gene is TRBJ2-2, the V gene TRBV5-8, with D maybe TRBD2 (6 bases). V was cut by 1 base and J by 4 bases, with 11 bases left in between. Germline assignment: CDR1 SGHTS and CDR2 YDEGEE. The CDR3 is made up of 15 amino acids. The DNA for the CDR3 is TGTGCCAGCAGCTTGAGACTAGGGCCCACCGGGGAGCTGTTTTTT. It encodes CASSLRLGPTGELFF.

Note on this clone: The junction shows a germline mismatch at one end, possibly a read error. The chain couples TRBV7-7 to TRBJ2-5; weak D call: TRBD1 (5 bases). The CDR3 is made up of 17 amino acids. Germline V gene lookup returns CDR1 SSHAT and CDR2 FNYEAQ (reference sequence). The CDR3 sequence: CASSLEVGQWVQETQYF. CDR3 bases: TGTGCTAGCAGCTTAGAGGTGGGGCAGTGGGTCCAAGAGACCCAGTACTTC.

V gene TRBV12-3 or TRBV12-4 combines with J gene TRBJ1-2; 7 nucleotides match TRBD1. J was trimmed by 7 bases and V by 5 bases; bases with no gene match: 4. CDR3 size: 12 residues. CDR3 sequence (DNA): TGTGCCAGCAGTCCCGGGACAGCTGGCTACACCTTC. This gives the protein CASSPGTAGYTF.

This chain links TRBV6-1 with TRBJ1-2, with D possibly TRBD1 on 5 matching bases. The V gene's germline CDR1 is MNHNS and CDR2 SASEGT. This CDR3 has 15 amino acids. Trimming took 2 bases from V and 4 from J, leaving 14 bases between them. CDR3 in DNA: TGTGCCAGCAGTGAATTATCTGGCGGGACCTATGGCTACACCTTC. Translated, it gives CASSELSGGTYGYTF.

There are a few counts of this clone. The chain combines TRBV7-8 with TRBJ1-2, with 9 bases identical to TRBD1. Germline lookup yields CDR1 SGHVS and CDR2 FQNEAQ. The CDR3 runs 14 residues. V gave up 4 bases and J gave up 2 bases; unmatched junction bases: 2. The DNA of the CDR3 is TGTGCCAGCAGCTACGGGACAGGGAACTATGGCTACACCTTC. Protein sequence: CASSYGTGNYGYTF.

CDR3 in amino acids: CASSLVTGTETQYF. DNA for the CDR3: TGTGCCAGCAGCTTGGTAACAGGGACCGAGACCCAGTACTTC. The rearrangement links TRBV5-4 to TRBJ2-5; TRBD1 might be the D (6 bases). Trimming cost V 0 bases and J 5 bases, with 11 bases left between them. Germline V CDR1 and CDR2: SGHNT, YYREEE (reference sequence). This CDR3 comprises 14 residues.

In this sample, this clone turned up a few times. The chain joins TRBV19 to TRBJ2-1; D unresolved. CDR1 is LNHDA, CDR2 SQIVND, per germline (reference sequence). The CDR3 spans 15 residues. The V and J ends lost 5 bases and 1 base respectively, with 12 bases between them. CDR3 bases: TGTGCCAGTAGTCCCTCGGGTAGGTCCTACAATGAGCAGTTCTTC. Its protein is CASSPSGRSYNEQFF.

The chain combines TRBV2 with TRBJ1-6, with unresolved D. Between the trimmed V and J ends, which lost 3 bases and 3 bases, there was a span of 12 bases. This CDR3 spans 16 amino acids. Germline CDR1 SNHLY, CDR2 FYNNEI. The CDR3 DNA follows: TGTGCCAGCAGTGAGGGAGAGCGAGGCTATAATTCACCCCTCCACTTT. This translates into CASSEGERGYNSPLHF.

The chain links TRBV27 to TRBJ2-5; no clear D. V was trimmed by 2 bases and J by 4 bases, leaving 5 bases between them. Germline V lookup: CDR1 MNHEY, CDR2 SMNVEV (reference sequence). The CDR3 has 12 residues. CDR3 in DNA: TGTGCCAGCAGTTTAAACGGAGAGACCCAGTACTTC. It codes for CASSLNGETQYF.

V usage is TRBV5-1 and J usage is TRBJ2-2, with a tentative D call TRBD1 (5 bases). V gave up 0 bases and J gave up 0 bases, with 6 bases separating them. Looked up from germline, CDR1 is SGHRS and CDR2 is YFSETQ. This CDR3 comprises 15 residues. CDR3 in amino acids: CASSLEGTNTGELFF. In nucleotides, the CDR3 is TGCGCCAGCAGCTTGGAGGGGACGAACACCGGGGAGCTGTTTTTT.

The chain recombines TRBV25-1 with TRBJ2-2, with a tentative D call TRBD2 (6 bases). V was cut by 3 bases and J by 0 bases, with 11 bases left in between. This CDR3 contains 16 residues. CDR1 MGHDK and CDR2 SYGVNS come from the germline V gene. CDR3 residues: CASSDFGGSNTGELFF. The CDR3 nucleotides are TGTGCCAGCAGTGACTTTGGGGGGTCGAACACCGGGGAGCTGTTTTTT.

The chain is built from TRBV6-1 and TRBJ1-6; D possibly corresponds to TRBD1 (6 bases). The germline V and J ends were trimmed by 4 bases and 6 bases, with 16 bases remaining between them. CDR3 length: 16 residues. CDR1 and CDR2 (germline): MNHNS, SASEGT. The CDR3 nucleotides read TGTGCCAGCAGTGCCGCGGGGGGGACATCTAATTCACCCCTCCACTTT. Translating it yields CASSAAGGTSNSPLHF.

The CDR3 DNA reads TGTGCCACCCTCCCTCAGGGGAAAGGATATGACAATCAGCCCCAGCATTTT. It is translated as CATLPQGKGYDNQPQHF. This rearrangement joins TRBV24-1 to TRBJ1-5; a weak D match, TRBD1 (6 bases). The CDR3 is 17 residues long. Looked up from germline, CDR1 is KGHDR and CDR2 is SFDVKD. Trimming left V 9 bases short and J 3 bases short, with 23 bases between.

This chain uses TRBV18 with TRBJ1-1, with TRBD1 identical over 9 bases. Germline V lookup: CDR1 KGHSH, CDR2 LQKENI. This CDR3 contains 16 residues. The J segment lost 6 bases and the V segment lost 6 bases, leaving 14 bases of the junction unmatched. The CDR3 DNA sequence: TGTGCCAGCTCCCTGTCGGGGGGGACAGGGACATCTGAAGCTTTCTTT. It encodes CASSLSGGTGTSEAFF.

This chain links TRBV6-2 or TRBV6-3 with TRBJ2-4; perhaps TRBD1 as D (8 bases). V lost 6 bases and J lost 1, with 19 bases in between. CDR1 and CDR2 from the germline V gene are MNHEY and SVGEGT. This CDR3 contains 17 residues. CDR3 bases: TGTGCCAGCAGCCCCCCCGGGAGGACAGGGGCCAAAAACATTCAGTACTTC. Translating it yields CASSPPGRTGAKNIQYF.

The gene calls are TRBV27 and TRBJ2-7; the match to TRBD2 covers 12 bases. Germline CDR1 and CDR2: MNHEY and SMNVEV (reference sequence). The CDR3 totals 16 residues. Trimming at V came to 6 bases and at J to 2 bases, leaving 8 bases not matched to a gene. The DNA of the CDR3 is TGTGCCAGCAGACTAGCGGGGGGCGCGCGTACCTACGAGCAGTACTTC. This sequence encodes CASRLAGGARTYEQYF.

The chain recombines TRBV3-1 (or the pseudogene TRBV3-2) with TRBJ2-5; 8 nucleotides match TRBD1. The length of the CDR3 is 15 residues. The V gene's germline CDR1 is LGHDT and CDR2 YNNKEL (reference sequence). J lost 2 bases, V lost 6 bases, and 8 bases had no gene match. The CDR3 spells CASRQSGTGQETQYF. CDR3 nucleotides: TGTGCCAGCAGGCAATCCGGGACAGGACAAGAGACCCAGTACTTC.

With respect to this clone: Germline and junction disagree at one end, which may indicate a read error. The chain joins TRBV7-8 to TRBJ1-5; weak D call: TRBD1 (5 bases). Germline V gene sequence: CDR1 SGHVS, CDR2 FQNEAQ. The CDR3 loop spans 14 amino acids. The CDR3 loop is CASSSQGSNQPQHF. The CDR3 bases are TGTGCCAGCAGCTCCCAGGGAAGCAACCAGCCCCAGCATTTT.

The V gene is TRBV6-5, the J gene TRBJ1-2, with 8 bases identical to TRBD1. CDR1 and CDR2 (germline): MNHEY, SVGAGI. Unmatched junction bases numbered 13, after V lost 5 bases and J lost 8 bases. The CDR3 totals 15 residues. This CDR3 is CASSTSPDREKGYTF. The CDR3 region has the DNA TGTGCCAGCAGTACAAGCCCGGACAGGGAGAAAGGCTACACCTTC.